This T cell receptor (beta chain) originates from a study of CD8+ T cells in alopecia areata. Study overall: Oral tofacitinib, 5 to 10 mg twice daily, was given in an open-label trial.

With respect to this clone: Its antigen remains unidentified.

Per the germline V gene, CDR1 is GTSNPN and CDR2 is SVGIG (reference sequence). The CDR3 has 13 amino acids. V was trimmed by 0 bases and J by 9 bases, leaving 9 bases between them. Study results and caveats: Shared TCR sequences were less clear between patients than in mice, possibly partly from HLA diversity.

The treatment is: oral pan-JAK inhibitor, 5-10 mg twice daily. TCR sequencing used cDNA made by reverse transcription of extracted RNA. Assay: immunoSEQ multiplex PCR; the TCRdb copy retains only in-frame clones and omits some. Among some 150,000 clones listed, about 54% were seen once. The TCR comes from a human donor with alopecia areata. Material: CD4+ T cells sorted from blood, obtained at approximately week 55, from a patient treated with tofacitinib. The V call is TRBV30, the J call TRBJ1-6, with a possible D match to TRBD1 (5 bases). The CDR3 nucleotides read TGTGCCTGGAGTGTGGCGGGGGTTTCACCCCTCCACTTT. Translation: CAWSVAGVSPLHF.